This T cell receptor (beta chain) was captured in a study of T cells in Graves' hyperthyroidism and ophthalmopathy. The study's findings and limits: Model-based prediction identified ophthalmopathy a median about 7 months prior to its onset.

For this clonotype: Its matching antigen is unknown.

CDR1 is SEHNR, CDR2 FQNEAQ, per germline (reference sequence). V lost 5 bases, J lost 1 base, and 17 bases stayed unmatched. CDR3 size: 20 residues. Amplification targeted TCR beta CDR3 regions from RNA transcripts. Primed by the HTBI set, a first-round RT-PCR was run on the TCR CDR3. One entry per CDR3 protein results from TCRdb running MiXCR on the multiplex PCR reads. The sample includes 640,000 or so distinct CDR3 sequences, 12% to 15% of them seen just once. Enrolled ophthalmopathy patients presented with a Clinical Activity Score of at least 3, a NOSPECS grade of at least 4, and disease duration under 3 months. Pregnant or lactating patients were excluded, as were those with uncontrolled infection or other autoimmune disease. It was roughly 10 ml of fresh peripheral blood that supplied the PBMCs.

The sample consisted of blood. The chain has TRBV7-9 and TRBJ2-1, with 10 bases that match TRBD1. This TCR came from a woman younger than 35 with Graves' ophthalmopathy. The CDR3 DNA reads TGTGCCAGCAGCGTGTCCTCGGGGACAGGGGTTATGGGGTCCTACAATGAGCAGTTCTTC. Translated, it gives CASSVSSGTGVMGSYNEQFF.